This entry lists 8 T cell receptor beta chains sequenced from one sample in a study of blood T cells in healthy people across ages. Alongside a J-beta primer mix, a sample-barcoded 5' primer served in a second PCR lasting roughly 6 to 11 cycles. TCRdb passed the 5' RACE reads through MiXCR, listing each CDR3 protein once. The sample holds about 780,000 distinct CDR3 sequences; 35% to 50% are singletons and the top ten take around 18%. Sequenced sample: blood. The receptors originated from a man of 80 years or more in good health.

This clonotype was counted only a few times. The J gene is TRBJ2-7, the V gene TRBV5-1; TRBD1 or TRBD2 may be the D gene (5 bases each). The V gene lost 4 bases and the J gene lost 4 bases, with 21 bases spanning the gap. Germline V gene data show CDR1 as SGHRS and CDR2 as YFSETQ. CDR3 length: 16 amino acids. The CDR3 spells CASSVSGTQNGYEQYF. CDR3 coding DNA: TGCGCCAGCAGCGTGTCCGGGACCCAAAACGGGTACGAGCAGTACTTC.

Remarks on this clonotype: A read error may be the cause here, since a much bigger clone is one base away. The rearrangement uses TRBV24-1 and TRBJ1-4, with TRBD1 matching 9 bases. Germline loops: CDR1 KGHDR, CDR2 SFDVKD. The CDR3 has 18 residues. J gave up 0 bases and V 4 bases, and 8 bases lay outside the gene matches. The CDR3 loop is CATSEGQGPGATNEKLFF. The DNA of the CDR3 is TGTGCCACCAGTGAAGGACAGGGGCCCGGTGCAACTAATGAAAAACTGTTTTTT.

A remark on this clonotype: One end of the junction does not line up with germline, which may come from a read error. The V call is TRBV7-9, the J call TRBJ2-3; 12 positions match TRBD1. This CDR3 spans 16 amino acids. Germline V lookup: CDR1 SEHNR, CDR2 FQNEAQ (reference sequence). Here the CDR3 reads CTSSSTGTGGLNTQYF. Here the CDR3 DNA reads TGTACCAGCAGCTCGACCGGGACAGGGGGCTTGAATACGCAGTATTTT.

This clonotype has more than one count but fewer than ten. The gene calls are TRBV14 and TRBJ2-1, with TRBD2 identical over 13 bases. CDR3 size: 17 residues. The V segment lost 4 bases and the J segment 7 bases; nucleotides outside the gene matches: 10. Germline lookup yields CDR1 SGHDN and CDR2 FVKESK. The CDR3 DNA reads TGTGCCAGCAGCCCGGCATGGACTAGCGGGAGTAGAAATGAGCAGTTCTTC. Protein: CASSPAWTSGSRNEQFF.

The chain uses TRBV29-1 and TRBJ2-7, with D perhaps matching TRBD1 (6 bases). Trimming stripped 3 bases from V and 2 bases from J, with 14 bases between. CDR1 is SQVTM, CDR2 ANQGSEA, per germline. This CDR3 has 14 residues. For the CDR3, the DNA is TGCAGCGTTGATAGTGGGACACAGACCTACGAGCAGTACTTC. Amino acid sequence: CSVDSGTQTYEQYF.

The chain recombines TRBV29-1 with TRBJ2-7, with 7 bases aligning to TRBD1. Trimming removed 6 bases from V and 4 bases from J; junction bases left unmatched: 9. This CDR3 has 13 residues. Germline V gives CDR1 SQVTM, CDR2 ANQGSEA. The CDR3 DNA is TGCAGCGTCTCGACAGGGTGGGGATACGAGCAGTACTTC. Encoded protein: CSVSTGWGYEQYF.

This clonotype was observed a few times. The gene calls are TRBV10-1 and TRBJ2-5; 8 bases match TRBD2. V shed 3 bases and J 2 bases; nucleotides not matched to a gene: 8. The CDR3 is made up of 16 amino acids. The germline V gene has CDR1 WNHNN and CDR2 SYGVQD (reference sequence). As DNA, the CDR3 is TGCGCCAGCAGTGAATATGGTAGCGGGGTACAAGAGACCCAGTACTTC. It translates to CASSEYGSGVQETQYF.

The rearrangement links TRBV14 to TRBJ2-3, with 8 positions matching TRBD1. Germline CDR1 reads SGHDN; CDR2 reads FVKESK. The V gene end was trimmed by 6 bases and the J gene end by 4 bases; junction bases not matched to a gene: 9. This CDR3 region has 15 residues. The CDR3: CASRLQGARADTQYF. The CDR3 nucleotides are TGTGCCAGCAGGCTGCAGGGGGCGCGGGCAGATACGCAGTATTTT.